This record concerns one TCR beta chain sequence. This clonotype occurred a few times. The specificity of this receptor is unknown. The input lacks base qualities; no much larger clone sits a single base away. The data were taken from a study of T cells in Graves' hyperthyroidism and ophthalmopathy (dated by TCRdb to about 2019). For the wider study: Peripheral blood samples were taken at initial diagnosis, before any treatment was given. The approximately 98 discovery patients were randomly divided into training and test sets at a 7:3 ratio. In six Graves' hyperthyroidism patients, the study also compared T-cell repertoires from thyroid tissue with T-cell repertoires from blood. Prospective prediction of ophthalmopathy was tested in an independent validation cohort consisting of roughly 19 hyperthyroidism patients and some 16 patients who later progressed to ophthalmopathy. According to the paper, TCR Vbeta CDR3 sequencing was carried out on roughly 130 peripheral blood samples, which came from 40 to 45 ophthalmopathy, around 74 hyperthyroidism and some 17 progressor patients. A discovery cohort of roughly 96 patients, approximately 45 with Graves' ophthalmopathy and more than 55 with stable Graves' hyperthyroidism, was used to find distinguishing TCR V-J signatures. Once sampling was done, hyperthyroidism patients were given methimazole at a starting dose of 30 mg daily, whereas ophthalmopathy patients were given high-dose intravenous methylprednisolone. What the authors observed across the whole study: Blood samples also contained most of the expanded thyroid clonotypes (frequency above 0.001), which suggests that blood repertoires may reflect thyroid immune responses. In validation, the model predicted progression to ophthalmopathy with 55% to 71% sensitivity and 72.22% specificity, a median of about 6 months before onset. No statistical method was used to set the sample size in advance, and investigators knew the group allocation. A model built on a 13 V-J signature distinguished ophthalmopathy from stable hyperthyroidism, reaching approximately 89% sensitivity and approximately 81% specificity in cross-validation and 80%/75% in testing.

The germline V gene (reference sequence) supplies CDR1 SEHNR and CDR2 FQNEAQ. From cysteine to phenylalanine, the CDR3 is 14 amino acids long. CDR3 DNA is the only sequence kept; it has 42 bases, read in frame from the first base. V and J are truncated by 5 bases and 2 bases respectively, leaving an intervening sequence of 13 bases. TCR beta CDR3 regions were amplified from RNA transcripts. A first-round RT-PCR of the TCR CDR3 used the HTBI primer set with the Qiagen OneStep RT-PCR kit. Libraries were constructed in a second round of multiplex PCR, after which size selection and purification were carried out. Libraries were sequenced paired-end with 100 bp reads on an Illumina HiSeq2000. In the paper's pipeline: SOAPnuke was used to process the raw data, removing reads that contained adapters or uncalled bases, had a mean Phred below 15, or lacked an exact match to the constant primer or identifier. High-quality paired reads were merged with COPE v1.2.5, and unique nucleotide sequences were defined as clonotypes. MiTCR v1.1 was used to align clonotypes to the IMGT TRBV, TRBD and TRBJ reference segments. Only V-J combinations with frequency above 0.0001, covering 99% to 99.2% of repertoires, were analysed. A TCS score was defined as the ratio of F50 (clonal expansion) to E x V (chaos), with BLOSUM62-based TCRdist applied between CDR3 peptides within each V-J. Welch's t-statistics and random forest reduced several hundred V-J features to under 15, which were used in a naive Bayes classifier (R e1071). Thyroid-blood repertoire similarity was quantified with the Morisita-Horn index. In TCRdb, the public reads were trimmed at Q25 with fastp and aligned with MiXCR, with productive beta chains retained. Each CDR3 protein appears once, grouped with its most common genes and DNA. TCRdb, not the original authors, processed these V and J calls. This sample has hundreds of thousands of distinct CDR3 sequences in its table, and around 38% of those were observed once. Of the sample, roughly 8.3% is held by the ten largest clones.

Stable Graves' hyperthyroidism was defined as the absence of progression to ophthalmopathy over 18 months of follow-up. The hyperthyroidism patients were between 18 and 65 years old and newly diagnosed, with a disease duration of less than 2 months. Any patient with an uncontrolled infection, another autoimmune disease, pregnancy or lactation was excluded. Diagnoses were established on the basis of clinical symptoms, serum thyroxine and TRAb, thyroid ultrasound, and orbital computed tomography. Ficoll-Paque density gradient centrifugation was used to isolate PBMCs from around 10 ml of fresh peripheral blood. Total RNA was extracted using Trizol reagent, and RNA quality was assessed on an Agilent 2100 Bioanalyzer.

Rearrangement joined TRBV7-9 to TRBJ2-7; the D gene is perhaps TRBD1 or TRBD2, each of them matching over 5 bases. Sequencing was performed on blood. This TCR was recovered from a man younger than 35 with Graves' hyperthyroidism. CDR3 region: CASSRGRTPYEQYF. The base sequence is TGTGCCAGCAGCCGGGGACGGACACCCTACGAGCAGTACTTC.